Each of the 15 T cell receptor beta chains below was sequenced from the same sample in a study of Ad26.COV2.S vaccination and SARS-CoV-2 variants. TCRdb's table, derived via immunoSEQ multiplex PCR, lists solely in-frame clones and lacks some. The sample has roughly 380,000 clones; over 75% are singletons. The sample's treatment: 15 to 20 received Ad26.COV2.S at low or high dose, single or two shots; about 5 received placebo; per-sample allocation not given. Collection of the samples took place on day 63 after the first injection of vaccine or placebo. The source material was peripheral blood, sampled in a trial of Ad26.COV2.S vaccine versus placebo. Receptors originate from a person between 18 and 65 years old who received the Ad26.COV2.S COVID-19 vaccine or a placebo.

V and J are TRBV19 and TRBJ1-5; D remains ambiguous. This CDR3 spans 18 amino acids. Trimming pared 1 base from V and 0 bases from J, leaving 16 bases between. CDR1 and CDR2 (germline): LNHDA, SQIVND (reference sequence). CDR3 DNA sequence: TGTGCCAGTAGTATAGTCCCCTCGGCAGTATATAGCAATCAGCCCCAGCATTTT. Translation gives CASSIVPSAVYSNQPQHF.

This chain joins TRBV7-9 and TRBJ1-3; a weak D match, TRBD1 (6 bases). V was pared by 8 bases and J by 7 bases, with 21 bases between. This CDR3 has 15 residues. CDR1 is SEHNR, CDR2 FQNEAQ, per germline (reference sequence). The CDR3 spells CASGSRTDGWNTIYF. The CDR3 DNA is TGTGCCAGCGGCTCCCGGACAGATGGGTGGAACACCATATATTTT. Full variable domain (rest looked up from reference TRBV7-9 and TRBJ1-3): DTGVSQNPRHKITKRGQNVTFRCDPISEHNRLYWYRQTLGQGPEFLTYFQNEAQLEKSRLLSDRFSAERPKGSFSTLEIQRTEQGDSAMYLCASGSRTDGWNTIYFGEGSWLTVV.

The V gene is TRBV7-9, the J gene TRBJ2-2; D possibly uses TRBD1 or TRBD2 (5 bases each). Germline V gene sequence: CDR1 SEHNR, CDR2 FQNEAQ (reference sequence). The CDR3 spans 12 residues. The V end was cut by 5 bases, the J end by 10 bases, with 11 bases between. The CDR3 region is CASSPGLKELFF. In DNA, the CDR3 is TGTGCCAGCAGCCCGGGGCTGAAGGAGCTGTTTTTT.

The genes are TRBV19 and TRBJ2-2, with D possibly called TRBD1 or TRBD2 (6 bases each). This CDR3 is 17 amino acids long. V lost 5 bases, J lost 4 bases, and 20 bases lay in between. CDR1 and CDR2 (germline): LNHDA, SQIVND (reference sequence). The CDR3 DNA follows: TGTGCCAGTAGTTTCCCCCCGGGGGCGCGTGGCACCGGGGAGCTGTTTTTT. This codes for CASSFPPGARGTGELFF.

This clone was found a few times. This chain joins TRBV7-3 and TRBJ1-5; the match to TRBD1 covers 8 bases. The germline V gene has CDR1 SGHTA and CDR2 FQGTGA. CDR3 length equals 13 residues. The ends lost 5 bases at V and 5 bases at J; junction bases unmatched: 2. In DNA form, the CDR3 reads TGTGCCAGCAGCGGGGGACAGGATCAGCCCCAGCATTTT. It yields the protein CASSGGQDQPQHF.

The chain employs TRBV14 and TRBJ2-7; TRBD2 aligns across 8 bases. CDR3 size: 14 residues. Germline-derived CDR1 and CDR2 are SGHDN and FVKESK. V lost 5 bases, J lost 4 bases, and 7 bases stayed unmatched. CDR3 nucleotide sequence: TGTGCCAGCAGCTCGGGGGGACTAGGTTACGAGCAGTACTTC. Translated: CASSSGGLGYEQYF.

J is TRBJ2-1 and V is TRBV19; 9 nucleotides line up with TRBD2. Germline values: CDR1 LNHDA, CDR2 SQIVND (reference sequence). The CDR3 is 14 residues long. V trimming: 4 bases; J trimming: 7 bases; junction bases outside the gene matches: 5. CDR3 nucleotides: TGTGCCAGTAGTAGCGGGGGGGCAGTTAATGAGCAGTTCTTC. Translating gives CASSSGGAVNEQFF.

The chain uses TRBV9 and TRBJ1-3; D uncertain. V lost 4 bases, J lost 7 bases, and 18 bases lay in between. CDR3 length: 15 amino acids. Per germline, CDR1 SGDLS and CDR2 YYNGEE. The CDR3 sequence: CASSQVSGRSNTIYF. The CDR3 DNA reads TGTGCCAGCAGCCAGGTATCGGGCAGGTCGAACACCATATATTTT.

The chain uses TRBV19 and TRBJ1-5, with D possibly TRBD1 on 6 matching bases. The V gene lost 10 bases and the J gene lost 0 bases, with 19 bases spanning the gap. Germline V gene sequence: CDR1 LNHDA, CDR2 SQIVND (reference sequence). This CDR3 is built from 16 residues. Here the CDR3 reads CATRTVWSYSNQPQHF. CDR3 in DNA: TGTGCCACCCGGACAGTTTGGTCGTATAGCAATCAGCCCCAGCATTTT.

This rearrangement joins TRBV19 to TRBJ2-5; TRBD1 agrees at 9 bases. This CDR3 has 17 amino acids. Unmatched junction bases numbered 17, after V lost 8 bases and J lost 4 bases. Germline CDR1 and CDR2: LNHDA and SQIVND (reference sequence). CDR3 sequence reads: CASGPFLGQGKGETQYF. CDR3 nucleotides: TGTGCCAGTGGGCCCTTCCTGGGACAGGGCAAGGGAGAGACCCAGTACTTC.

This chain joins TRBV6-2 or TRBV6-3 and TRBJ1-5, with D perhaps TRBD1 (5 bases). This CDR3 has 18 residues. V was cut by 6 bases and J by 2 bases, with 23 bases left in between. Germline V lookup: CDR1 MNHEY, CDR2 SVGEGT. CDR3 in amino acids: CASSPNLGGFSGNQPQHF. CDR3 bases: TGTGCCAGCAGCCCTAATTTGGGGGGTTTTTCGGGCAATCAGCCCCAGCATTTT.

This clone appeared a single time. This chain connects TRBV4-3 to TRBJ1-6; D is perhaps TRBD1 (6 bases). This CDR3 spans 15 amino acids. V dropped 3 bases and J dropped 9 bases, with 15 bases sitting between them. Germline V gives CDR1 LGHNA, CDR2 YSLEER. The DNA of the CDR3 is TGCGCCAGCAGCCAGGCCCGCGGGGGGCCTTCACCCCTCCACTTT. Translation gives CASSQARGGPSPLHF.

The chain uses TRBV4-2 and TRBJ2-7, with D perhaps TRBD1 (5 bases). The CDR3 has 14 residues. V was shortened by 0 bases and J by 2 bases, with 8 bases between the two germline ends. Germline CDR1 reads LGHNA; CDR2 reads YNFKEQ. The CDR3 nucleotides read TGTGCCAGCAGCCAAGATGCAGGGACCTACGAGCAGTACTTC. Amino acid sequence: CASSQDAGTYEQYF.

CDR3 protein: CASSWEYSPLHF. CDR3 nucleotides: TGTGCCAGCAGCTGGGAGTACTCACCCCTCCACTTT. The rearrangement joins TRBV7-9 to TRBJ1-6; D gene uncertain. The germline V gene has CDR1 SEHNR and CDR2 FQNEAQ (reference sequence). The germline V and J ends were trimmed by 4 bases and 10 bases, with 8 bases remaining between them. The CDR3 sequence is 12 residues long.

The CDR3 nucleotides are TGTGCCAGCAGCTCGGGACGAAGCACAGATACGCAGTATTTT. This translates into CASSSGRSTDTQYF. This chain connects TRBV11-3 to TRBJ2-3, with D perhaps given as TRBD1 or TRBD2 (5 bases each). Germline lookup yields CDR1 SGHNT and CDR2 YENEEA. CDR3 size: 14 residues. The V gene lost 4 bases and the J gene lost 0 bases, with 8 bases spanning the gap.